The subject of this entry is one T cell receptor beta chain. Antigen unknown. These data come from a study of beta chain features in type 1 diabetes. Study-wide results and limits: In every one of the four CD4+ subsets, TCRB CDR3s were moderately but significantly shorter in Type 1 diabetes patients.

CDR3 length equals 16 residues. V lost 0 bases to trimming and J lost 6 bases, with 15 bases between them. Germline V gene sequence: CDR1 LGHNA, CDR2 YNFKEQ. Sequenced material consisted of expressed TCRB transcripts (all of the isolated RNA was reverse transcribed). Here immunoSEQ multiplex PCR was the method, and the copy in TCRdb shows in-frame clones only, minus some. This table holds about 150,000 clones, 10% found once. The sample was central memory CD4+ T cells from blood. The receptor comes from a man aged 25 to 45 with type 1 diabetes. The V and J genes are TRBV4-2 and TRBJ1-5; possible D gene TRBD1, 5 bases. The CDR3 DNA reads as TGTGCCAGCAGCCAAGATTCCGGCCAGACAGTTCAGCCCCAGCATTTT. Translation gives CASSQDSGQTVQPQHF.